This note documents a single T cell receptor beta chain sequence. This entry is derived from a study of blood T cell repertoires in COVID-19. Across the study: Collection of acute and convalescent COVID-19 samples took place in the United States, Italy and Spain.

V was shortened by 6 bases and J by 1 base, with 10 bases between the two germline ends. The germline CDR1 and CDR2 sequences are MDHEN and SYDVKM. The CDR3 sequence is 14 residues long. The repertoire was sequenced with immunoSEQ multiplex PCR; TCRdb's copy has only in-frame clones and lacks some. The data show about 270,000 clones, 65% to 85% seen once. This sequence originates from a human donor with COVID-19, enrolled during active disease. The donor label of this sample is uncertain. This chain connects TRBV28 to TRBJ2-4; TRBD2 might be the D (5 bases). Sequencing was carried out using peripheral blood. CDR3 DNA: TGTGCCAGCAGCACGATAGCGGCCAAAAACATTCAGTACTTC. Protein: CASSTIAAKNIQYF.